This T cell receptor beta chain was sequenced during a study of cytomegalovirus exposure and HLA in healthy donors. Both 60 Vbeta primers and 13 Jbeta primers went into the PCR. The data were produced by immunoSEQ multiplex PCR, yet TCRdb's version contains in-frame clones alone and is incomplete. Among 150,000 to 200,000 clones listed, around 82% were seen once. The table lists this clone with a count of one. The sequence was obtained from a boy aged 10-17 years in good health and CMV-seronegative. Sequencing used PBMCs.

The CDR3 protein is CASSIFGGQDNEQFF. The CDR3 DNA follows: TGTGCCAGTAGTATATTCGGGGGACAGGACAATGAGCAGTTCTTC. The V gene is TRBV19, the J gene TRBJ2-1; 8 bases agree with TRBD1. The CDR3 is made up of 15 amino acids. Germline V gives CDR1 LNHDA, CDR2 SQIVND (reference sequence). J lost 5 bases, V lost 2 bases, and 5 bases had no gene match.